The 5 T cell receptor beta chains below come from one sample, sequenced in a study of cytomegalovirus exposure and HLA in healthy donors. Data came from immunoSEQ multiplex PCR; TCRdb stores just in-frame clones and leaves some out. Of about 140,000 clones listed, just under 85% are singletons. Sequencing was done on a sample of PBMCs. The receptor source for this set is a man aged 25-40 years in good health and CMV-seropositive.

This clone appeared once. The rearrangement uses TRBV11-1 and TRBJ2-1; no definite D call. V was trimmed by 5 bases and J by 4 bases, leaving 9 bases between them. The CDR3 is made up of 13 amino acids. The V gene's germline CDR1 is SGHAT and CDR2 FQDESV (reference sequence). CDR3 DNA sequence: TGTGCCAGCAGCCCGGCACTATACAATGAGCAGTTCTTC. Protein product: CASSPALYNEQFF.

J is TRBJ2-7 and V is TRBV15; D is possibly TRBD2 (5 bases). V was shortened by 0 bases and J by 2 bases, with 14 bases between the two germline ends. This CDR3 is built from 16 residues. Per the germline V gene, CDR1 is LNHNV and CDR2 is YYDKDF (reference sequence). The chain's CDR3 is CATSRDLRSGTYEQYF. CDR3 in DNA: TGTGCCACCAGCAGAGATCTCCGAAGCGGAACCTACGAGCAGTACTTC.

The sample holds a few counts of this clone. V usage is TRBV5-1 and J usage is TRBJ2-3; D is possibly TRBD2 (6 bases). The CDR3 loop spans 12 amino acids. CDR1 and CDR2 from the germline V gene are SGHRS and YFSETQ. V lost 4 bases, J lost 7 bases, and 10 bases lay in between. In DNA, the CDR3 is TGCGCCAGCAGCCCGGACTACTATACGCAGTATTTT. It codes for CASSPDYYTQYF.

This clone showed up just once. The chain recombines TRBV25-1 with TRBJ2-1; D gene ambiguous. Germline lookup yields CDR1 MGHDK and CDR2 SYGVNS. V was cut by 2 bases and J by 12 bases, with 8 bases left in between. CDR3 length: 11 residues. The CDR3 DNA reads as TGTGCCAGCAGTGAACTAGGCCGGCAGTTCTTC. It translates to CASSELGRQFF. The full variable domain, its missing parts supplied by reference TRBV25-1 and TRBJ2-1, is EADIYQTPRYLVIGTGKKITLECSQTMGHDKMYWYQQDPGMELHLIHYSYGVNSTEKGDLSSESTVSRIRTEHFPLTLESARPSHTSQYLCASSELGRQFFGPGTRLTVL.

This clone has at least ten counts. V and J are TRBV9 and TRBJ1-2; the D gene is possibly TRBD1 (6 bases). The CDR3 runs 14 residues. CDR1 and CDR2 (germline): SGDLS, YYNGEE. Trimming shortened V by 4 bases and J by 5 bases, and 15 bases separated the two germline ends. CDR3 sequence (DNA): TGTGCCAGCAGCCTCGGGGACACTGGATATGGCTACACCTTC. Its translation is CASSLGDTGYGYTF.